Shown below are 23 T cell receptor beta chains from a single sample sequenced in a study of naive and memory T cell subsets. No antigen is known for these receptors. Both TRBC1 and TRBC2 were covered by a beta constant-region primer of two equimolar oligonucleotides. The ligated cDNA underwent four PCR rounds using SP2 and nested alpha and beta constant-region primers. TCRdb fed the UMI-ligation and nested PCR reads into MiXCR, producing one record per CDR3 protein. Counted here are over 130,000 distinct CDR3 sequences, about 20% occurring once; the ten biggest clones make up 0.6% to 0.7%. Study-wide points: Possibly reflecting memory cells re-expressing CD45RA, a few larger clonotypes occurred in naive repertoires, especially CD8.

Sequenced: naive CD8+ T cells from blood. All receptors derive from a human donor in good health.

The genes are TRBV5-1 and TRBJ1-1, with 9 positions matching TRBD1. Germline V CDR1 and CDR2: SGHRS, YFSETQ. The trim removed 2 bases at V and 4 bases at J, leaving 12 bases unmatched. This CDR3 has 17 residues. The CDR3 nucleotides read TGCGCCAGCAGCTTCCTACCGGGACAGGGAGTAGGCACTGAAGCTTTCTTT. This gives the protein CASSFLPGQGVGTEAFF.

The rearrangement links TRBV9 to TRBJ2-1, with D possibly being TRBD1 (6 bases). The CDR3 totals 15 residues. CDR1 and CDR2 from the germline V gene are SGDLS and YYNGEE. With 1 base removed from V and 7 bases from J, the gap between germline ends came to 15 bases. Here the CDR3 DNA reads TGTGCCAGCAGCGTAAAGGACAGAGTCCTTAATGAGCAGTTCTTC. Amino acids: CASSVKDRVLNEQFF.

In its sample, this clonotype was seen a few times. The rearrangement uses TRBV24-1 and TRBJ2-1; 16 bases line up with TRBD2. With 6 bases clipped from V and 0 bases from J, the junction kept 19 bases outside the gene matches. The CDR3 covers 23 residues. CDR1 is KGHDR, CDR2 SFDVKD, per germline. The CDR3 is CATSTNTPGLAGGLLSSYNEQFF. The CDR3 nucleotides read TGTGCCACCAGTACCAACACGCCGGGACTAGCGGGAGGGCTACTTAGCTCCTACAATGAGCAGTTCTTC.

This clonotype was picked up many times. V and J are TRBV30 and TRBJ1-1; D uncertain. Germline V lookup: CDR1 GTSNPN, CDR2 SVGIG (reference sequence). V was trimmed by 4 bases and J by 1 base, leaving 10 bases between them. The CDR3 has 13 amino acids. The CDR3 loop reads CAWNPSENTEAFF. CDR3 coding DNA: TGTGCCTGGAACCCTTCAGAGAACACTGAAGCTTTCTTT.

This clonotype was seen a few times. The chain links TRBV24-1 to TRBJ2-1; D call uncertain. Germline V gene sequence: CDR1 KGHDR, CDR2 SFDVKD. The V and J ends lost 1 base and 5 bases respectively, with 5 bases between them. The CDR3 runs 13 residues. CDR3 amino acids: CATSDFLDNEQFF. CDR3 DNA sequence: TGTGCCACCAGTGATTTTTTGGACAATGAGCAGTTCTTC.

This clonotype was seen at least ten times. V usage is TRBV27 and J usage is TRBJ1-1; D is uncertain. This CDR3 has 12 amino acids. V was pared by 5 bases and J by 1 base, with 5 bases between. The germline CDR1 and CDR2 sequences are MNHEY and SMNVEV (reference sequence). This CDR3 reads CASSTANTEAFF. The DNA for the CDR3 is TGTGCCAGCAGTACAGCGAACACTGAAGCTTTCTTT.

The CDR3 loop is CASSFITGSGELFF. In DNA, the CDR3 is TGTGCCAGCAGCTTCATTACAGGGTCCGGGGAGCTGTTTTTT. V usage is TRBV7-8 and J usage is TRBJ2-2; D possibly corresponds to TRBD1 (6 bases). The V gene's germline CDR1 is SGHVS and CDR2 FQNEAQ. The length of the CDR3 is 14 residues. The V and J ends lost 3 bases and 6 bases respectively, with 11 bases between them.

In its sample, this clonotype was seen a few times. This chain links TRBV4-3 with TRBJ2-3; no clear D. V was clipped by 0 bases and J by 2 bases, with 6 bases between them. The CDR3 totals 14 residues. In germline, CDR1 is LGHNA, CDR2 YSLEER. Here the CDR3 reads CASSQEEPTDTQYF. The CDR3, as DNA: TGCGCCAGCAGCCAAGAGGAACCCACAGATACGCAGTATTTT.

The chain joins TRBV20-1 to TRBJ2-1, with 8 positions matching TRBD1. V lost 6 bases to trimming and J lost 8 bases; unmatched junction nucleotides: 12. The germline gives CDR1 DFQATT, CDR2 SNEGSKA (reference sequence). CDR3 size: 14 residues. CDR3 protein: CSAETGTGSHEQFF. The CDR3 DNA reads TGCAGTGCCGAAACCGGGACAGGATCCCATGAGCAGTTCTTC.

This clonotype turned up a few times. Germline is not matched at one junction end, which may reflect a read error. This sequence joins TRBV4-1 and TRBJ2-1, with 7 bases fitting TRBD2. Germline CDR1 MGHRA, CDR2 YSYEKL. The CDR3 is made up of 15 amino acids. CDR3 in amino acids: CASSQASRDYHEQFF. The CDR3 DNA sequence: TGCGCCAGCAGCCAAGCCTCCCGGGACTACCATGAGCAGTTCTTC.

The chain has TRBV6-5 and TRBJ2-7, with 7 bases identical to TRBD2. Germline lookup yields CDR1 MNHEY and CDR2 SVGAGI. The CDR3 is 14 amino acids. The J segment lost 2 bases and the V segment lost 3 bases, leaving 4 bases of the junction unmatched. In DNA form, the CDR3 reads TGTGCCAGCAGTTATGGGGAGGGCCCCTACGAGCAGTACTTC. Translation gives CASSYGEGPYEQYF.

CDR3 protein: CASSIGTEAFF. The CDR3 nucleotides read TGCGCCAGCAGCATCGGGACAGAAGCTTTCTTT. This chain links TRBV5-1 with TRBJ1-1, with D tentatively TRBD1 (6 bases). Trimming cost V 4 bases and J 8 bases, with 9 bases left between them. Germline values: CDR1 SGHRS, CDR2 YFSETQ. This CDR3 contains 11 residues.

J is TRBJ2-5 and V is TRBV27; TRBD2 matches at 16 bases. This CDR3 spans 16 amino acids. Per the germline V gene, CDR1 is MNHEY and CDR2 is SMNVEV (reference sequence). V shed 5 bases, J shed 3 bases, and the junction held 3 bases outside the gene matches. The CDR3 coding sequence is TGTGCCAGCAGTCCGGGACTAGCGGGGGGGGAAGAGACCCAGTACTTC. Amino acid sequence: CASSPGLAGGEETQYF.

This clonotype was counted between two and nine times. V gene TRBV27 combines with J gene TRBJ1-5; no definite D call. The CDR3 spans 14 residues. Deletions cut 6 bases from V and 7 bases from J, with 16 bases between. CDR1 and CDR2 from the germline V gene are MNHEY and SMNVEV (reference sequence). The CDR3 sequence: CASSFYGSGQPQHF. The CDR3 DNA reads as TGTGCCAGCAGCTTCTATGGTTCAGGACAGCCCCAGCATTTT.

The CDR3 bases are TGTGCCAGCAGTTTATTTACTAGCGGGGGTTACGAGCAGTACTTC. Translation gives CASSLFTSGGYEQYF. This rearrangement joins TRBV27 to TRBJ2-7; 11 nucleotides match TRBD2. Germline V gene lookup returns CDR1 MNHEY and CDR2 SMNVEV (reference sequence). This CDR3 spans 15 amino acids. V lost 1 base, J lost 4 bases, and 3 bases stayed unmatched.

V is TRBV11-2 and J is TRBJ1-4; D is unresolved. V lost 5 bases and J 3 bases, leaving 10 bases between the germline ends. CDR3 length equals 14 residues. Germline-derived CDR1 and CDR2 are SGHAT and FQNNGV. CDR3 bases: TGTGCCAGCAGCCAAGACTGGGCTAATGAAAAACTGTTTTTT. Its protein is CASSQDWANEKLFF.

J is TRBJ1-4 and V is TRBV4-1; D gene uncertain. Germline CDR1 reads MGHRA; CDR2 reads YSYEKL. The CDR3 spans 14 residues. V lost 3 bases to trimming and J lost 5 bases, with 10 bases between them. CDR3 amino acids: CASSQGFWNEKLFF. As DNA, the CDR3 is TGCGCCAGCAGCCAGGGATTCTGGAATGAAAAACTGTTTTTT.

In its sample, this clonotype was seen a few times. The gene calls are TRBV7-2 and TRBJ2-1; D might be TRBD1 (6 bases). The V and J ends lost 1 base and 3 bases respectively, with 7 bases between them. CDR1 and CDR2 (germline): SGHTA, FQGNSA. The length of the CDR3 is 14 residues. The CDR3 nucleotides read TGTGCCAGCAGCTTAGTAGGGGGCTACAATGAGCAGTTCTTC. This encodes CASSLVGGYNEQFF.

The sample holds many counts of this clonotype. V gene TRBV28 combines with J gene TRBJ1-1; D is possibly TRBD1 (5 bases). V lost 4 bases and J 6 bases, leaving 15 bases between the germline ends. Germline V gives CDR1 MDHEN, CDR2 SYDVKM. CDR3 length: 14 residues. DNA of the CDR3: TGTGCCAGCAGTTCTCCCGGGGGGTCACCTGAAGCTTTCTTT. It codes for CASSSPGGSPEAFF.

The chain joins TRBV6-1 to TRBJ1-5, with unresolved D. Trimming shortened V by 4 bases and J by 10 bases, and 17 bases separated the two germline ends. The germline V gene encodes CDR1 MNHNS and CDR2 SASEGT. The CDR3 is 14 amino acids. CDR3 sequence reads: CASSVRSLLSPQHF. CDR3 DNA: TGTGCCAGCAGTGTCCGGAGTCTCCTTTCTCCCCAGCATTTT.

The chain joins TRBV20-1 to TRBJ2-7; no firm D call. The ends were cut back, 2 bases at V and 2 bases at J, with 13 bases in the middle. Looked up from germline, CDR1 is DFQATT and CDR2 is SNEGSKA (reference sequence). The CDR3 extends over 14 amino acids. CDR3 nucleotide sequence: TGCAGTGCTAGAATCCGACAATCCGCCTACGAGCAGTACTTC. Translated, it gives CSARIRQSAYEQYF.

This clonotype came up a few times. V usage is TRBV10-3 and J usage is TRBJ1-6, with D uncertain. The germline V gene encodes CDR1 ENHRY and CDR2 SYGVKD. The CDR3 loop spans 13 amino acids. With 0 bases removed from V and 7 bases from J, the gap between germline ends came to 4 bases. This CDR3 reads CAISESGNSPLHF. CDR3 nucleotides: TGTGCCATCAGTGAGTCGGGAAATTCACCCCTCCACTTT.

A few counts support this clonotype. V is TRBV9 and J is TRBJ2-3; 10 bases match TRBD2. Trimming removed 4 bases from V and 4 bases from J; junction bases left unmatched: 6. The CDR3 extends over 15 amino acids. Germline CDR1 and CDR2: SGDLS and YYNGEE. The CDR3 DNA reads as TGTGCCAGCAGCTCCGGACTAGCGGCCTCAGATACGCAGTATTTT. It translates to CASSSGLAASDTQYF. The full variable domain, with the rest looked up from reference TRBV9 and TRBJ2-3, is DSGVTQTPKHLITATGQRVTLRCSPRSGDLSVYWYQQSLDQGLQFLIQYYNGEERAKGNILERFSAQQFPDLHSELNLSSLELGDSALYFCASSSGLAASDTQYFGPGTRLTVL.